This T cell receptor beta chain was captured in a study of blood T cells in healthy people across ages. CDR3 length: 15 amino acids. Germline V gene data show CDR1 as LGHDT and CDR2 as YNNKEL (reference sequence). The authors ran a second PCR of about 6 to 11 cycles using a sample-barcoded 5' primer and a J-beta primer mix. TCRdb processed the 5' RACE reads anew with MiXCR; each CDR3 protein has one entry. The table shows around 1,000,000 distinct CDR3 sequences, with approximately 25% occurring only once. This clonotype was counted between two and nine times. The data also belong to a second study, concerning T cells of mothers and their children.

The TCR sequence derives from a girl between 2 and 10 years old in good health. V gene TRBV3-1 combines with J gene TRBJ2-1; D is undetermined. TRBJ2-7 matches the DNA end more closely, so the J call is doubtful. Sequencing was carried out using blood. The chain's CDR3 is CASSPPQRNFYEQYF. For the CDR3, the DNA is TGTGCCAGCAGCCCGCCTCAACGGAATTTCTACGAGCAGTACTTC.